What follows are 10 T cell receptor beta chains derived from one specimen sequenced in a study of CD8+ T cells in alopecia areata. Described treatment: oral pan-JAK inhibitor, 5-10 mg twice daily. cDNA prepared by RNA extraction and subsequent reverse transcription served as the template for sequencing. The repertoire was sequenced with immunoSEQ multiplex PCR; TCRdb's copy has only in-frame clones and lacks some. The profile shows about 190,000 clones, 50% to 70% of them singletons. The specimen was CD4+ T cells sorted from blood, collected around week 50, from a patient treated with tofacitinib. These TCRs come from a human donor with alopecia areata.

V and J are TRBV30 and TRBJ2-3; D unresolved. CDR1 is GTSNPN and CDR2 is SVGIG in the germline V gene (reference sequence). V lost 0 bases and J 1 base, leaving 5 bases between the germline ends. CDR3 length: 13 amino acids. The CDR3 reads CAWSVTGTDTQYF. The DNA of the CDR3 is TGTGCCTGGAGTGTTACAGGCACAGATACGCAGTATTTT.

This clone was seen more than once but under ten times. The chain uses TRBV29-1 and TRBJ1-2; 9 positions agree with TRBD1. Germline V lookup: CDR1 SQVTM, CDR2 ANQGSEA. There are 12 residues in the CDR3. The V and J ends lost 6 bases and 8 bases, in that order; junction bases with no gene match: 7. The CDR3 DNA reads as TGCAGCGTCGCACAGGGGGCGAGAGGCTACACCTTC. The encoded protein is CSVAQGARGYTF. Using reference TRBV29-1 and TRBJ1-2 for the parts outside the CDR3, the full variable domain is SAVISQKPSRDICQRGTSLTIQCQVDSQVTMMFWYRQQPGQSLTLIATANQGSEATYESGFVIDKFPISRPNLTFSTLTVSNMSPEDSSIYLCSVAQGARGYTFGSGTRLTVV.

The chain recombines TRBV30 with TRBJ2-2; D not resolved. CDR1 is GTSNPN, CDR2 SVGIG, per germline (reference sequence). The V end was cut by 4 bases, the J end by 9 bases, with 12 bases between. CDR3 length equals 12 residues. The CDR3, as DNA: TGTGCCTGGACCGAGACACTAAGGGAGCTGTTTTTT. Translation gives CAWTETLRELFF.

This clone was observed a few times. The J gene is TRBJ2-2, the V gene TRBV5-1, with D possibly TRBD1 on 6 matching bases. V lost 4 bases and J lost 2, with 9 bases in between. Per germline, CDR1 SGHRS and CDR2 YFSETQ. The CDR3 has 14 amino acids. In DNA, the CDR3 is TGCGCCAGCAGCGGGGGCTTCAACACCGGGGAGCTGTTTTTT. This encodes CASSGGFNTGELFF.

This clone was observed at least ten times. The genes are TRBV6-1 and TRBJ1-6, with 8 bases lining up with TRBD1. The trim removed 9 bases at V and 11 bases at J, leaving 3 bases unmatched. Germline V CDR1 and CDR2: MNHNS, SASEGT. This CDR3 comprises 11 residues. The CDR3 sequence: CASRTGPPLHF. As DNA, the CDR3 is TGTGCCAGTCGGACAGGGCCACCCCTCCACTTT.

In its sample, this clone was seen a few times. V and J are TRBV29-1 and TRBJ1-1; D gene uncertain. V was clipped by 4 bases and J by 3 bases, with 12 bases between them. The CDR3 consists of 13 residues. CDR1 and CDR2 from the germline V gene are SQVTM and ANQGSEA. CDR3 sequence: CSVGKGQDTEAFF. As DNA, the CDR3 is TGCAGCGTTGGGAAGGGTCAGGACACTGAAGCTTTCTTT.

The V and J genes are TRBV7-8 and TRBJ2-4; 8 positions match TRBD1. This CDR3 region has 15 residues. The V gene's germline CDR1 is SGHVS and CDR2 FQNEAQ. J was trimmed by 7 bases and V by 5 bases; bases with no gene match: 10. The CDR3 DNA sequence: TGTGCCAGCAGCCTCTTTAATACAGGGGGGAACATTCAGTACTTC. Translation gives CASSLFNTGGNIQYF.

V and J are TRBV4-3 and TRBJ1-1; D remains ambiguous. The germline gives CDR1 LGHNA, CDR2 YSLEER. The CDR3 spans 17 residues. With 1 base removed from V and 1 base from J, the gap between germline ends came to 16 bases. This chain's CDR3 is CASSQVTAVPGNTEAFF. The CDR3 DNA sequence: TGCGCCAGCAGCCAAGTAACAGCGGTGCCTGGGAACACTGAAGCTTTCTTT.

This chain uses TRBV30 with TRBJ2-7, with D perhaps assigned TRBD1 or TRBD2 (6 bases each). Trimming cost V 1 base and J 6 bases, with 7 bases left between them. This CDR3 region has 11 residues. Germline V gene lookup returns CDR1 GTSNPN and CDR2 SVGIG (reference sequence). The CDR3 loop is CAWSEGGEQYF. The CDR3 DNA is TGTGCCTGGAGTGAGGGGGGCGAGCAGTACTTC.

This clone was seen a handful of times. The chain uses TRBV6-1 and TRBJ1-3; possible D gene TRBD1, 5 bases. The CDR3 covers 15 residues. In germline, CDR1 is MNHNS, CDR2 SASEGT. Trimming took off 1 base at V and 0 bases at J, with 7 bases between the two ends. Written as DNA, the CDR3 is TGTGCCAGCAGTGAAGACAGGCTCTCTGGAAACACCATATATTTT. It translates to CASSEDRLSGNTIYF.